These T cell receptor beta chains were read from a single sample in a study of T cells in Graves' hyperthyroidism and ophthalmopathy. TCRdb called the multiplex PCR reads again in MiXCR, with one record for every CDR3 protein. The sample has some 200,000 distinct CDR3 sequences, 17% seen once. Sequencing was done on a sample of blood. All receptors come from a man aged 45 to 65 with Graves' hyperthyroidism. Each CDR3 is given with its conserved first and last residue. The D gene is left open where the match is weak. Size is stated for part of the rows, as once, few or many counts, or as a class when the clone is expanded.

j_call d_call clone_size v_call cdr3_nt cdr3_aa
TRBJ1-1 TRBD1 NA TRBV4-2 TGTGCCAGCAGCCAAGACAGGGGGCGACTGAACACTGAAGCTTTCTTT CASSQDRGRLNTEAFF
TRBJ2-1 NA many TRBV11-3 TGTGCCAGCACCCGGGACTTAGACAATGAGCAGTTCTTC CASTRDLDNEQFF
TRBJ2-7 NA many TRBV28 TGTGCCAGCAGCTCGCTTGCCGCGGCGTCTTACGAGCAGTACTTC CASSSLAAASYEQYF
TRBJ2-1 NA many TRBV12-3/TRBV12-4 TGTGCCAGCAGGAGGACTGGAGGCAATGAGCAGTTCTTC CASRRTGGNEQFF
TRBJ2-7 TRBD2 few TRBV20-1 TGCAGTGCTAGACACGGGACTAGCGGGTACGAGCAGTACTTC CSARHGTSGYEQYF
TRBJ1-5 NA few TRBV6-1 TGTGCCAGCAGTCCGCATCGGGACAATCAGCCCCAGCATTTT CASSPHRDNQPQHF
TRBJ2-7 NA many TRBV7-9 TGTGCCAGCAGCTTAGGTGGGGGAAACAACTACGAGCAGTACTTC CASSLGGGNNYEQYF
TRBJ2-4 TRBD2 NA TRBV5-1 TGCGCCAGCAGCTGGGCTAGCGGGAGCCTAGGTATTCAGTACTTC CASSWASGSLGIQYF
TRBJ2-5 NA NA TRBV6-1 TGTGCCAGCAGTGATAGGTTTCCGGGGGAGACCCAGTACTTC CASSDRFPGETQYF
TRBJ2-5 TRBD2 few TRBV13 TGTGCCAGCAGCTCCCTAGCGGGGAAGGACCAAGAGACCCAGTACTTC CASSSLAGKDQETQYF
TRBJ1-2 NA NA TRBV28 TGTGCCAGCAAAGGGAGACCGCAGGCGCAAATCTATGGCTGCACCTTC CASKGRPQAQIYGCTF